This T cell receptor (beta chain) was recorded in a study of cytomegalovirus exposure and HLA in healthy donors. Whole-study results and caveats: Previous analysis showed most TCR beta V segments were productive about 90% or about 30% of the time. In vitro checks showed that a few CMV-associated chains really do target CMV antigens.

Primers: 60 Vbeta forward and 13 Jbeta reverse. Per the original data handling: Roughly 11 million shared chains were among 65 million to 85 million unique TCR beta chains counted in a later analysis. Libraries were prepared by immunoSEQ multiplex PCR; TCRdb keeps only in-frame clonotypes and omits some of them. V and J calls and clone size are copied from that table; D and trimming were computed from the DNA. The profile shows 160,000 or so clones, about 71% of them singletons. With respect to this clone: Its antigen is currently unknown.

This CDR3 has 14 residues. J gave up 6 bases and V 1 base, and 3 bases lay outside the gene matches. Germline V gene data show CDR1 as SGHDT and CDR2 as YYEEEE. This clonotype originated in a woman aged 25 to 39 in good health and CMV-seronegative. The chain employs TRBV5-6 and TRBJ2-1; TRBD1 matches 8 bases. The sample taken for sequencing was PBMCs. CDR3: CASSLTGGGNEQFF. The DNA for the CDR3 is TGTGCCAGCAGCTTGACAGGGGGTGGCAATGAGCAGTTCTTC.